Listed here is a single TCR beta chain. This entry is derived from a study of shared clonotypes between healthy human individuals. Sequencing was at deep level. Profiling relied on immunoSEQ multiplex PCR, and the TCRdb table lists in-frame clones only, not all of them. The sample shows hundreds of thousands of clones, about 80% of them seen only once. The sequence was obtained from a woman in her twenties or thirties in good health. Source material: memory CD4+ T cells sorted from blood. The subset was: CD45RA-negative fraction.

CDR3 DNA: TGTGCCAGCAGCTATCAAGGGGGGCTAGCGGGAACCGGGGAGCTGTTTTTT. Its protein is CASSYQGGLAGTGELFF. The J gene is TRBJ2-2, the V gene TRBV11-3; 9 bases match TRBD2. This CDR3 is built from 17 residues. V lost 4 bases, J lost 5 bases, and 11 bases stayed unmatched. Germline V gives CDR1 SGHNT, CDR2 YENEEA.